This T cell receptor beta chain comes out of a study of T cell changes during pregnancy in multiple sclerosis. V shed 0 bases and J 0 bases; nucleotides not matched to a gene: 7. The length of the CDR3 is 18 residues. Generated by immunoSEQ multiplex PCR, the TCRdb table keeps only in-frame clones and is missing some. The sample has 35,000 to 45,000 clones, around 90% seen once. The V and J genes are TRBV23-1 and TRBJ2-3; TRBD2 matches at 9 bases. TRBV23-1 is an ORF; its function is uncertain. The sample in question was CD4+ T cells from peripheral blood mononuclear cells, obtained in the third trimester of pregnancy. The clonotype originates from a female donor with multiple sclerosis, enrolled in a pregnancy study. The CDR3 DNA sequence: TGCGCCAGCAGTCAATCAGTAGTAGCGGGAGATAGCACAGATACGCAGTATTTT. Its protein is CASSQSVVAGDSTDTQYF.